This passage covers 9 T cell receptor beta chains from one sample sequenced in a study of early T cells in non-severe SARS-CoV-2 infection. TCRdb passed the 5' RACE reads through MiXCR, listing each CDR3 protein once. In the table there are around 60,000 distinct CDR3 sequences, approximately 12% of which are singletons. Sequencing used whole blood. These receptors came from an adult who was a healthcare worker with PCR-confirmed SARS-CoV-2 infection or an uninfected control (not recorded which).

V and J are TRBV4-2 and TRBJ2-7; 8 nucleotides line up with TRBD1. J was trimmed by 2 bases and V by 3 bases; bases with no gene match: 9. The CDR3 has 16 amino acids. The germline gives CDR1 LGHNA, CDR2 YNFKEQ. The CDR3 loop reads CASSQELTGATYEQYF. CDR3 DNA: TGTGCCAGCAGCCAGGAGCTGACAGGGGCAACCTACGAGCAGTACTTC.

This clonotype has more than one count but fewer than ten. This chain joins TRBV7-3 and TRBJ1-2, with 11 bases identical to TRBD1. The CDR3 spans 16 residues. Germline-derived CDR1 and CDR2 are SGHTA and FQGTGA. V trimming: 2 bases; J trimming: 6 bases; junction bases outside the gene matches: 8. In DNA form, the CDR3 reads TGTGCCAGCAGCTTACCGAGGACAGGGGGCAGCAATGGCTACACCTTC. Translated: CASSLPRTGGSNGYTF.

In its sample, this clonotype was seen many times. In DNA, the CDR3 is TGTGCCAGCAGTTCACCGGGACAGGGTTACGAGCAGTACTTC. This codes for CASSSPGQGYEQYF. This rearrangement joins TRBV28 to TRBJ2-7; 9 bases line up with TRBD1. There are 14 residues in the CDR3. V was pared by 4 bases and J by 4 bases, with 5 bases of the junction left unmatched. Germline assignment: CDR1 MDHEN and CDR2 SYDVKM. The full variable domain, in which reference TRBV28 and TRBJ2-7 provide the parts outside the CDR3, is DVKVTQSSRYLVKRTGEKVFLECVQDMDHENMFWYRQDPGLGLRLIYFSYDVKMKEKGDIPEGYSVSREKKERFSLILESASTNQTSMYLCASSSPGQGYEQYFGPGTRLTVT.

V and J are TRBV7-2 and TRBJ2-1; 13 positions match TRBD2. Germline V gene lookup returns CDR1 SGHTA and CDR2 FQGNSA. Trimming removed 1 base from V and 6 bases from J; junction bases left unmatched: 6. This CDR3 has 17 amino acids. The CDR3 loop reads CASSLGLAGGLGNEQFF. The CDR3 nucleotides read TGTGCCAGCAGCTTAGGACTAGCGGGGGGTTTAGGCAATGAGCAGTTCTTC.

The V gene is TRBV28, the J gene TRBJ2-5; a weak D match, TRBD1 (6 bases). The CDR3 loop spans 14 amino acids. Germline loops: CDR1 MDHEN, CDR2 SYDVKM. The V end lost 6 bases, the J end lost 4 bases, and 15 bases lay between the germline ends. The DNA for the CDR3 is TGTGCCAGCAGATCTCAGGGGAACGGAGAGACCCAGTACTTC. Its protein is CASRSQGNGETQYF.

This clonotype was recorded a few times. This sequence joins TRBV7-6 and TRBJ2-1; a weak D match, TRBD1 (6 bases). This CDR3 is built from 14 residues. The germline V gene encodes CDR1 SGHVS and CDR2 FNYEAQ. V gave up 3 bases and J gave up 6 bases, with 12 bases separating them. The CDR3: CASSFGQLGNEQFF. As DNA, the CDR3 is TGTGCCAGCAGCTTCGGACAGCTAGGCAATGAGCAGTTCTTC.

In this sample, this clonotype turned up a few times. The V call is TRBV28, the J call TRBJ2-5; D not certain. Germline V gives CDR1 MDHEN, CDR2 SYDVKM. The length of the CDR3 is 14 residues. V shed 9 bases and J shed 2 bases, with 16 bases lying between them. The CDR3 sequence: CARTKLGQQETQYF. Here the CDR3 DNA reads TGTGCCAGAACCAAACTTGGGCAGCAAGAGACCCAGTACTTC.

Ten or more counts support this clonotype. The chain recombines TRBV7-2 with TRBJ2-3; no clear D gene. CDR3 length: 11 amino acids. The germline gives CDR1 SGHTA, CDR2 FQGNSA. Trimming stripped 8 bases from V and 7 bases from J, with 10 bases between. The CDR3 DNA is TGTGCCAGCCTCAGAGAAAATACGCAGTATTTT. As protein: CASLRENTQYF.

J is TRBJ2-4 and V is TRBV20-1, with 10 nucleotides matching TRBD2. The CDR3 extends over 14 amino acids. Germline values: CDR1 DFQATT, CDR2 SNEGSKA (reference sequence). V trimming: 5 bases; J trimming: 3 bases; junction bases outside the gene matches: 4. The CDR3 DNA reads TGCAGTGCTGAGAGCGGGAGGGACAAAAACATTCAGTACTTC. This encodes CSAESGRDKNIQYF.